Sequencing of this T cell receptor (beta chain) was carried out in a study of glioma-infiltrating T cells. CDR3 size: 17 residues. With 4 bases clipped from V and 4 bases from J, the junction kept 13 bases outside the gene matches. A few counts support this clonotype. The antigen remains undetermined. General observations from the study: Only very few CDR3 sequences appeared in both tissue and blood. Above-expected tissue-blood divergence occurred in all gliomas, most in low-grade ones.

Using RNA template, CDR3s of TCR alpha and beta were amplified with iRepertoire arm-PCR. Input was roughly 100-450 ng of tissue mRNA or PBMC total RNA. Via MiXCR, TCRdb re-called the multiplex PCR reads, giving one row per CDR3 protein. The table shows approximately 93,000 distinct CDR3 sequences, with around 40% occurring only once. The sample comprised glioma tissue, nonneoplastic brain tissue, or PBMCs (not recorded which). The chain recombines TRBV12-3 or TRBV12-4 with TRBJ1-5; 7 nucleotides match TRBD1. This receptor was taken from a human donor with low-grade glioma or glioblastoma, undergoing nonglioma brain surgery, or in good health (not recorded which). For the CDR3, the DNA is TGTGCCAGCAGTTCATTCAGCTCGGGACAGATAAATCAGCCCCAGCATTTT. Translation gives CASSSFSSGQINQPQHF.